This entry features one TCR beta chain sequence. What it binds is unknown. The data are from a study of tumor-infiltrating lymphocytes in primary liver carcinoma. In germline, CDR1 is SGHNT, CDR2 YENEEA. V was pared by 3 bases and J by 1 base, with 5 bases between. The CDR3 consists of 13 residues. The study co-extracted DNA and RNA from 20-30 mg of unsorted bulk tissue. Study-level findings and limits: Relative to blood, tumors carried a significantly larger fraction of the repertoire in their top 250 clones (p = 0.039).

Starting material of 450 to 500 ng total RNA yielded TCR beta cDNA via a constant-region primer. Amplification in three nested multiplex PCR rounds with slightly modified ARM-PCR gave rise to TCR beta libraries. TRBV1-TRBV30 forward and Cbeta reverse primers drove the first two approximately 11-cycle rounds. TCRdb fed the multiplex PCR reads into MiXCR, producing one record per CDR3 protein. The data contain tens of thousands of distinct CDR3 sequences, more than 60% of them singletons. Sequencing was done on a sample of tumor-adjacent normal liver tissue. The clonotype was recovered from a man aged 35 to 55 with primary liver carcinoma and hepatitis B virus infection. The chain is built from TRBV11-3 and TRBJ2-3, with D possibly being TRBD2 (5 bases). The CDR3 region is CASSLRGTDTQYF. In DNA, the CDR3 is TGTGCCAGCAGCTTGAGGGGCACAGATACGCAGTATTTT.